A single count supports the clone carrying this T cell receptor (beta chain). The data were obtained in a study of blood T cell repertoires in COVID-19. Whole-study context: Acute and convalescent COVID-19 specimens originated in the United States, Italy and Spain. PBMCs, B-cell-depleted T cells, or T cells provided the cDNA or gDNA that made up the material.

The CDR3 sequence is 17 residues long. Produced via immunoSEQ multiplex PCR; TCRdb's table is partial and in-frame only. The sample has tens of thousands of clones, about 90% seen once; the top ten hold 8.5%. The chain carries TRBV1 and TRBJ2-5; TRBD2 is taken as the D call from the table, unchecked against the DNA. TRBV1 is given as a pseudogene. The sequence was collected from a human donor in a cohort sampled during active COVID-19. The sequencing input was peripheral blood. Written as DNA, the CDR3 is TGCACCAGCAGCCAAGACGGCGGGAGGGGGGCTCAAGAGACCCAGTACTTC. Its translation: CTSSQDGGRGAQETQYF.